The 13 T cell receptor beta chains below come from one sample, sequenced in a study of T cell changes during pregnancy in multiple sclerosis. Repertoires were generated with immunoSEQ multiplex PCR, while TCRdb's copy carries only in-frame clones and drops some. The sample has fewer than 50,000 clones, 90% to 95% seen once; the top ten hold approximately 4.2%. This specimen was CD8+ T cells from peripheral blood mononuclear cells, taken in the first trimester of pregnancy. These receptors were collected from a female donor with multiple sclerosis, enrolled in a pregnancy study.

V gene TRBV10-2 combines with J gene TRBJ2-1, with TRBD2 identical over 10 bases. Germline CDR1 is WSHSY and CDR2 is SAAADI. This CDR3 contains 15 residues. V was clipped by 5 bases and J by 5 bases; unmatched bases: 6. The CDR3 loop reads CASSPGLALNNEQFF. The CDR3 DNA is TGCGCCAGCAGTCCGGGACTAGCGCTAAACAATGAGCAGTTCTTC.

This clone was counted a single time. The chain links TRBV7-9 to TRBJ2-4; D uncertain. With 2 bases removed from V and 2 bases from J, the gap between germline ends came to 10 bases. The CDR3 is 15 amino acids. Germline V CDR1 and CDR2: SEHNR, FQNEAQ (reference sequence). CDR3 residues: CASSLSQSPKNIQYF. CDR3 nucleotide sequence: TGTGCCAGCAGCTTATCTCAGTCCCCCAAAAACATTCAGTACTTC.

The chain has TRBV5-1 and TRBJ2-1; 10 bases fit TRBD2. V dropped 0 bases and J dropped 9; count of bases not matched to a gene: 6. This CDR3 region has 15 residues. CDR1 and CDR2 from the germline V gene are SGHRS and YFSETQ. The CDR3 nucleotides are TGCGCCAGCAGCTTGGTCCCTAGCGGGAGTGGTGAGCAGTTCTTC. Its protein product is CASSLVPSGSGEQFF.

Only one count was recorded for this clone. The CDR3 DNA is TGTGCCAGCAGTCGTAAAGCGGGGAGCACAGATACGCAGTATTTT. Its protein product is CASSRKAGSTDTQYF. The J gene is TRBJ2-3, the V gene TRBV25-1, with TRBD2 matching 7 bases. The CDR3 spans 15 residues. CDR1 and CDR2 from the germline V gene are MGHDK and SYGVNS. J gave up 0 bases and V 5 bases, and 5 bases lay outside the gene matches.

The chain couples TRBV7-3 to TRBJ2-2, with D perhaps matching TRBD2 (6 bases). The CDR3 sequence is 14 residues long. Per the germline V gene, CDR1 is SGHTA and CDR2 is FQGTGA. V dropped 4 bases and J dropped 6 bases, with 12 bases sitting between them. The CDR3 bases are TGTGCCAGCAGCTCCAACCCGGGGGCCGGGGAGCTGTTTTTT. It encodes CASSSNPGAGELFF.

This sequence joins TRBV19 and TRBJ1-3, with TRBD1 matching over 7 bases. Per germline, CDR1 LNHDA and CDR2 SQIVND (reference sequence). The ends lost 3 bases at V and 0 bases at J; junction bases unmatched: 2. The CDR3 contains 15 residues. CDR3 protein: CASSMGQFSGNTIYF. The CDR3, as DNA: TGTGCCAGTAGTATGGGACAGTTCTCTGGAAACACCATATATTTT.

The J gene is TRBJ1-4, the V gene TRBV7-6, with D unresolved. This CDR3 contains 12 residues. V was cut by 5 bases and J by 7 bases, with 8 bases left in between. Germline V lookup: CDR1 SGHVS, CDR2 FNYEAQ. In DNA, the CDR3 is TGTGCCAGCAGCCCCAACTTTGAAAAACTGTTTTTT. This codes for CASSPNFEKLFF.

V gene TRBV13 combines with J gene TRBJ2-1; 15 bases line up with TRBD2. CDR1 and CDR2 (germline): PRHDT, FYEKMQ (reference sequence). The CDR3 consists of 16 residues. The V segment lost 2 bases and the J segment 9 bases; nucleotides outside the gene matches: 5. The CDR3 DNA reads as TGTGCCAGCAGCTTAAGGGGACTAGCGGGAGGCGGTGAGCAGTTCTTC. Its translation is CASSLRGLAGGGEQFF.

The chain recombines TRBV5-5 with TRBJ2-1, with unresolved D. The length of the CDR3 is 14 residues. Trimming shortened V by 3 bases and J by 3 bases, and 10 bases separated the two germline ends. CDR1 and CDR2 from the germline V gene are SGHKS and YYEKEE (reference sequence). As DNA, the CDR3 is TGTGCCAGCAGCTCTGAATCGGGCTACAATGAGCAGTTCTTC. Protein sequence: CASSSESGYNEQFF.

A single count supports this clone. The chain links TRBV5-4 to TRBJ1-1, with 9 positions matching TRBD1. CDR3 length: 17 amino acids. In germline, CDR1 is SGHNT, CDR2 YYREEE (reference sequence). The J segment lost 0 bases and the V segment lost 1 base, leaving 7 bases of the junction unmatched. The CDR3 DNA reads as TGTGCCAGCAGCTTGTCCTGGGACAGGGATCTGAACACTGAAGCTTTCTTT. This translates into CASSLSWDRDLNTEAFF.

V gene TRBV6-5 combines with J gene TRBJ1-2; a possible D gene is TRBD1 (6 bases). Per germline, CDR1 MNHEY and CDR2 SVGAGI. The length of the CDR3 is 14 residues. The V and J ends lost 4 bases and 4 bases respectively, with 13 bases between them. The chain's CDR3 is CASSFTGSGYGYTF. The CDR3 bases are TGTGCCAGCAGTTTTACAGGGTCCGGCTATGGCTACACCTTC.

The chain couples TRBV7-9 to TRBJ2-1, with 7 bases fitting TRBD1. V shed 4 bases, J shed 0 bases, and the junction held 3 bases outside the gene matches. The CDR3 is made up of 15 amino acids. Germline CDR1 reads SEHNR; CDR2 reads FQNEAQ (reference sequence). CDR3 residues: CASSSGQSSYNEQFF. Written as DNA, the CDR3 is TGTGCCAGCAGCTCGGGACAGAGCTCCTACAATGAGCAGTTCTTC.

The V and J genes are TRBV13 and TRBJ1-2; 11 bases are a match to TRBD1. In germline, CDR1 is PRHDT, CDR2 FYEKMQ (reference sequence). The J segment lost 5 bases and the V segment lost 5 bases, leaving 7 bases of the junction unmatched. The CDR3 is made up of 15 amino acids. The CDR3 nucleotides are TGTGCCAGCAGCCCCTCCGGACAGGGGGCATATGGCTACACCTTC. Protein sequence: CASSPSGQGAYGYTF. Together with reference TRBV13 and TRBJ1-2, the CDR3 gives the full variable domain: AAGVIQSPRHLIKEKRETATLKCYPIPRHDTVYWYQQGPGQDPQFLISFYEKMQSDKGSIPDRFSAQQFSDYHSELNMSSLELGDSALYFCASSPSGQGAYGYTFGSGTRLTVV.